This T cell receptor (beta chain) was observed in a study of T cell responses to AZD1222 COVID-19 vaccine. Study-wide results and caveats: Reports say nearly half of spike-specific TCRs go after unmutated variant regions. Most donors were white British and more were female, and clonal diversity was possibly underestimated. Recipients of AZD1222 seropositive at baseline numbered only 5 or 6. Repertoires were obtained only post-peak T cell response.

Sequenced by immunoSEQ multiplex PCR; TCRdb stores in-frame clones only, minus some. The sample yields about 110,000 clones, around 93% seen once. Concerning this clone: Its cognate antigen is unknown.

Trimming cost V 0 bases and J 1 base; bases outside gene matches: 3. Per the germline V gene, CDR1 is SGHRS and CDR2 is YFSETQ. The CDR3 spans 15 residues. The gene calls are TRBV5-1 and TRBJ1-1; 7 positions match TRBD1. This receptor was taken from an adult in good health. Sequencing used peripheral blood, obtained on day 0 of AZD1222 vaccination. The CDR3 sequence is CASSLGGQSNTEAFF. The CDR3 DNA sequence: TGCGCCAGCAGCTTGGGGGGACAGTCGAACACTGAAGCTTTCTTT. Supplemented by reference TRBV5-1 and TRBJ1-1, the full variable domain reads KAGVTQTPRYLIKTRGQQVTLSCSPISGHRSVSWYQQTPGQGLQFLFEYFSETQRNKGNFPGRFSGRQFSNSRSEMNVSTLELGDSALYLCASSLGGQSNTEAFFGQGTRLTVV.